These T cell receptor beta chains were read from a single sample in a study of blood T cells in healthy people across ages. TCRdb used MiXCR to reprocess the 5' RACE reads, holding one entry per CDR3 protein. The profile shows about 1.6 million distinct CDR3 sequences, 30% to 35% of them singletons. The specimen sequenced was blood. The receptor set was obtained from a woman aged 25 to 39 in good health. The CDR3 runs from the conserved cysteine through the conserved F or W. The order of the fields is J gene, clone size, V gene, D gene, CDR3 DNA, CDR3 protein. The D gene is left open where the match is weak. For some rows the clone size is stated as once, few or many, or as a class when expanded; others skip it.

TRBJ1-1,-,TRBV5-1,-,TGCGCCAGCAGCTTGTCGCGGGGGGCTATGAACACTGAAGCTTTCTTT,CASSLSRGAMNTEAFF
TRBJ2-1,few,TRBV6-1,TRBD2,TGTGCCAGCAGGATACTAGCGGGAGTATCGAATGAGCAGTTCTTC,CASRILAGVSNEQFF
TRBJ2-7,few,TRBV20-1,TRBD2,TGCAGTGGAACCGGGACTAGCTACTACGAGCAGTACTTC,CSGTGTSYYEQYF
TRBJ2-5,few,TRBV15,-,TGTGCCACCAGCAGAGATGACGTGGGCAGCCAAGAGACCCAGTACTTC,CATSRDDVGSQETQYF
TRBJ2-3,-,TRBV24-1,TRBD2,TGTGCCACCAGTGACACCAGCGGGATGAACACAGATACGCAGTATTTT,CATSDTSGMNTDTQYF
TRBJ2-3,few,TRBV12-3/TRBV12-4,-,TGTGCCAGCAGTCCCAGTATCCACTACCGGGAAGACACAGATACGCAGTATTTT,CASSPSIHYREDTDTQYF
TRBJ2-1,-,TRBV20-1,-,TGCAGTGCTAGAGATCCCAGGGCTAGGGCCGGCTTCTACAATGAGCAGTTCTTC,CSARDPRARAGFYNEQFF
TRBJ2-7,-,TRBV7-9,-,TGTGCCAGCAGCCAGGACAGTGAGTACGAGCAGTACTTC,CASSQDSEYEQYF
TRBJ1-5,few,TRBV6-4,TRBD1,TGTGCCAGCAGGGGGACAGGGGGCAGTAATCAGCCCCAGCATTTT,CASRGTGGSNQPQHF
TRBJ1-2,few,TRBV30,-,TGTGCCTGGAGTGTACCCGGTGATAACTATGGCTACACCTTC,CAWSVPGDNYGYTF
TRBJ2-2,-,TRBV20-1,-,TGCAGTGCTATAGGCAGAACGAACACCGGGGAGCTGTTTTTT,CSAIGRTNTGELFF
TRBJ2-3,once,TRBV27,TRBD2,TGTGCCGGCAGTCCAGACCCACTAGCGGGATTCCTCCTCGTGGGCTCTAGCACAGATACGCAGTATTTT,CAGSPDPLAGFLLVGSSTDTQYF
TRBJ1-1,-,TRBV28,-,TGTGCCAGTAGATCAGGGGACACTGAAGCTTTCTTT,CASRSGDTEAFF
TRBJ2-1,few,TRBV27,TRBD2,TGTGCCAGCAGCGAGACTAGCGGGGTTTCGAATGAGCAGTTCTTC,CASSETSGVSNEQFF
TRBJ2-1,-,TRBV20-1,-,TGCAGTGCTAGAGATCCGGTTGGGGTCGGGGGTGAGCAGTTCTTC,CSARDPVGVGGEQFF
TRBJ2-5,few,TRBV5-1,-,TGTGCCAGCAGGCCCGGGCTGGCGGAAGAGACCCAGTACTTC,CASRPGLAEETQYF
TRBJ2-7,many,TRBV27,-,TGTGCCAGCAGTCCGCATCGGGCCTACGAGCAGTACTTC,CASSPHRAYEQYF
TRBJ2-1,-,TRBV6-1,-,TGTGCCAGCAGTGAAGGGACGGCTAGCTCCTACAATGAGCAGTTCTTC,CASSEGTASSYNEQFF
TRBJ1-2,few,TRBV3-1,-,TGTGCCAGCAGCCAAGCGGAAGGTACCTATGGCTACACCTTC,CASSQAEGTYGYTF
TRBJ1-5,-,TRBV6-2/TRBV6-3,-,TGTGCCAGCAGTACCACAGGGCCTGTTAGCAATCAGCCCCAGCATTTT,CASSTTGPVSNQPQHF
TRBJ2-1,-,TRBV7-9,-,TGTGCCAGCAGCCCGGACACAGGACGGTCCGGGGCGGGCAATGAGCAGTTCTTC,CASSPDTGRSGAGNEQFF
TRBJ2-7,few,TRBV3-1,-,TGTGCCAGCAGCCAAGACCATCCCTCCTACGAGCAGTACTTC,CASSQDHPSYEQYF
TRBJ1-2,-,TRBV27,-,TGTGCCAGCAGTTTAAAGGGGCAGGCCAACTATGGCTACACCTTC,CASSLKGQANYGYTF
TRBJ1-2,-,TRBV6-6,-,TGTGCCAGCGCCTCATATCCCAGGGGCGGGAACTATGGCTACACCTTC,CASASYPRGGNYGYTF
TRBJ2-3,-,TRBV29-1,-,TGCAGCGTTTCCTATGGGGGGCGCACAGATACGCAGTATTTT,CSVSYGGRTDTQYF
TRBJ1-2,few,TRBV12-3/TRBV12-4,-,TGTGCCAGCAGTGCGACAGGAAACTATGGCTACACCTTC,CASSATGNYGYTF
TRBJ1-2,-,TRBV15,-,TGTGCCACCAGCAGTGAAGGGGTTCGGCCCTATGGCTACACCTTC,CATSSEGVRPYGYTF
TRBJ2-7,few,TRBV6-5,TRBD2,TGTGCCACCCGGGCTAGCGGGGGCTACGAGCAGTACTTC,CATRASGGYEQYF
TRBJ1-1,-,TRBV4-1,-,TGCGCCAGCAGGTCCACCGGGCTAAGGAACACTGAAGCTTTCTTT,CASRSTGLRNTEAFF
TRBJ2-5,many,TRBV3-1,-,TGTGCCAGCAGCCAAGATCTGGGTGGGCCCTCAGAGACCCAGTACTTC,CASSQDLGGPSETQYF
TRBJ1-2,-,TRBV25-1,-,TGTGCCAGCAGTGAATCCGTCAGGGGACTTGCTGGCTACACCTTC,CASSESVRGLAGYTF
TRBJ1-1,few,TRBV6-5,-,TGTGCCAGCAGTTGGAGCAAACAGGGTGGTGGCACTGAAGCTTTCTTT,CASSWSKQGGGTEAFF
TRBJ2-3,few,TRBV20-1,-,TGCAGTGCTAGAGCCTACATTGAGTGGCGGGATAGCACAGATACGCAGTATTTT,CSARAYIEWRDSTDTQYF
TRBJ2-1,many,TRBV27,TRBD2,TGTGCCAGCAGCCCCGGGACTAGCGGCAACTACAATGAGCAGTTCTTC,CASSPGTSGNYNEQFF
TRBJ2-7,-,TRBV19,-,TGTGCCAGTAGTCATCATCCTTGGGGGGCCGAGTCCTACGAGCAGTACTTC,CASSHHPWGAESYEQYF
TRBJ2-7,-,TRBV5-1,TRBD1,TGCGCCAGCAGCTTGGATGTACAGGGGGCCAGCGAGCAGTACTTC,CASSLDVQGASEQYF
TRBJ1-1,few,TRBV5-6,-,TGTGCCAGCAGCGACAATTTCGGGATGAACACTGAGGCTTTCTTT,CASSDNFGMNTEAFF
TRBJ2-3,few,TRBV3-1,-,TGTGCCAGCAGCCAGAAAACGGCCGATACGCAGTATTTT,CASSQKTADTQYF
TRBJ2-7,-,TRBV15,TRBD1,TGTGCCACCAGCGGCCGGGACAGGGGCTCCTCGGGGCAGTACTTC,CATSGRDRGSSGQYF
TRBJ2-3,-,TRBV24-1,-,TGTGCCACCAGTGATACGGCAGGGGGGAGCACAGATGCGCAGTATTTT,CATSDTAGGSTDAQYF
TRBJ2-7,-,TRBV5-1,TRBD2,TGCGCCAGCAGCTGGGGGACTAGCGGGTCCTACGAGCAGTACTTC,CASSWGTSGSYEQYF
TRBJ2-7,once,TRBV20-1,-,TGCAGTGGAAGGGTAGGGGTCTCCTACGAGCGGTACTTC,CSGRVGVSYERYF
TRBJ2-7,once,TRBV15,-,TGTGCCACCAGCAGAGATCTGTTCGGGCAGGGGAGCTACGAGCAGTACTTC,CATSRDLFGQGSYEQYF
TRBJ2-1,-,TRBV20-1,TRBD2,TGCAGTGCTAGAGACAGCGGGGGTATCAATGAGCGGTTCTTC,CSARDSGGINERFF
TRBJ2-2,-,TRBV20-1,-,TGCAGTGCTAGTGATGCGGGACCCAACACCGGGGAGCTGTTTTTT,CSASDAGPNTGELFF
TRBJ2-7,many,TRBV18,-,TGTGCCAGCAGCCCCACGGCGTACGAGCAGTACTTC,CASSPTAYEQYF
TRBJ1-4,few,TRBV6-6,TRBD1,TGTGCCAGCAGTTACTCGAGAGGACAGGGCGGGGAAAAACTGTTTTTT,CASSYSRGQGGEKLFF
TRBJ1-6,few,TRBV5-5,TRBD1,TGTGCCAGCAGCTGGGTCGGGACAGCAGATTCACCCCTCCACTTT,CASSWVGTADSPLHF
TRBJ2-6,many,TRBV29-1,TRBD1,TGCAGCGTGAGGGGACAGGGATTCGCTACTGGGGCCAACGTCCTGACTTTC,CSVRGQGFATGANVLTF
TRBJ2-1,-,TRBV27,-,TGTGCCAGCAGGGGCCACCGACAGGCTGATGAGCAGTTCTTC,CASRGHRQADEQFF
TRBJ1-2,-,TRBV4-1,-,TGCGCCAGCAGCCATACCAGGGAGTCGGAATATGGCTACACCTTC,CASSHTRESEYGYTF
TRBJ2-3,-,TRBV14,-,TGTGCCAGCAGCCAAGCCCAAAGCGGGACAGATACGCAGTATTTT,CASSQAQSGTDTQYF
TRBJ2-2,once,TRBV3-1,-,TGTGCCAGCAGCCAAGGGACTCTGAACACCGGGGAGCTGTTTTTT,CASSQGTLNTGELFF
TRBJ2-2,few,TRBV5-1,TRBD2,TGCGCCAGCAGCTCCGGGACTAGCGGCGCGAACACCGGGGAGCTGTTTTTT,CASSSGTSGANTGELFF
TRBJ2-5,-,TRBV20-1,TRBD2,TGCAGTGCCATAGATACAAGCGGGGGGGTCCTTGAGACCCAGTACTTC,CSAIDTSGGVLETQYF
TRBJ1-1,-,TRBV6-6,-,TGTGCCAGCAGTCCCGGCAGGCAGAAGGACACTGAAGCTTTCTTT,CASSPGRQKDTEAFF
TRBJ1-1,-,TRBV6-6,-,TGTGCCGGCAGAGAGCGTAACAGGGCGAAAAGTGGCACTGAAGCTTTCTTT,CAGRERNRAKSGTEAFF
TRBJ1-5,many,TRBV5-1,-,TGCGCCAGCAGCCCCGGAGACAATCAGCCCCAGCATTTT,CASSPGDNQPQHF
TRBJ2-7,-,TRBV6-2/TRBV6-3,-,TGTGCCAGCAGTTACTCGGCCGAGACTCACCCCTACGAGCAGTACTTC,CASSYSAETHPYEQYF